Presented here are 13 T cell receptor beta chains from one specimen sequenced in a study of blood T cell repertoires in COVID-19. Assay: immunoSEQ multiplex PCR; the TCRdb copy retains only in-frame clones and omits some. Of 100,000 to 150,000 clones listed, roughly 84% were seen once; the top ten hold approximately 12%. The source material was peripheral blood. The receptors were gathered from a woman in her twenties or thirties who had recovered from COVID-19.

The V call is TRBV3-1 (or the pseudogene TRBV3-2), the J call TRBJ2-7; D is perhaps TRBD1 (6 bases). The CDR3 loop spans 18 amino acids. From germline, CDR1 is LGHDT and CDR2 YNNKEL (reference sequence). V lost 1 base and J 3 bases, leaving 22 bases between the germline ends. The CDR3 protein is CASSQGRDRPLYYYEQYF. The CDR3 region has the DNA TGTGCCAGCAGCCAAGGCCGAGACAGGCCCCTCTACTACTACGAGCAGTACTTC.

This sequence joins TRBV6-5 and TRBJ1-2; 10 bases align to TRBD1. The V gene's germline CDR1 is MNHEY and CDR2 SVGAGI. Trimming removed 10 bases from V and 5 bases from J; junction bases left unmatched: 7. The CDR3 loop spans 13 amino acids. CDR3 coding DNA: TGTGCCACCGACAGGGGGCGCGGGTATGGCTACACCTTC. Residues: CATDRGRGYGYTF.

The chain uses TRBV9 and TRBJ2-2, with 8 bases identical to TRBD2. This CDR3 is built from 17 residues. Unmatched junction bases numbered 14, after V lost 4 bases and J lost 6 bases. Germline V gene lookup returns CDR1 SGDLS and CDR2 YYNGEE. CDR3 nucleotides: TGTGCCAGCAGCCCCCTCGGCGGGAGGACCCGGGCCGGGGAGCTGTTTTTT. Protein sequence: CASSPLGGRTRAGELFF.

V usage is TRBV6-6 and J usage is TRBJ1-2; D uncertain. The CDR3 runs 14 residues. The germline CDR1 and CDR2 sequences are MNHNY and SVGAGI (reference sequence). The V and J ends lost 6 bases and 4 bases respectively, with 15 bases between them. CDR3 residues: CASSADLSGYGYTF. Here the CDR3 DNA reads TGTGCCAGCAGCGCAGATCTTTCAGGCTATGGCTACACCTTC.

The genes are TRBV19 and TRBJ1-5; maybe TRBD1 (5 bases). The CDR3 totals 15 residues. The ends were cut back, 11 bases at V and 2 bases at J, with 19 bases in the middle. Germline CDR1 reads LNHDA; CDR2 reads SQIVND (reference sequence). CDR3 DNA: TGTGCCTCTGATACTGGGGGGAGGCGCAATCAGCCCCAGCATTTT. It is translated as CASDTGGRRNQPQHF.

The table lists this clone with a few counts. The gene calls are TRBV2 and TRBJ1-2; the D is unclear. CDR3 length equals 15 residues. Trimming took off 6 bases at V and 2 bases at J, with 16 bases between the two ends. CDR1 is SNHLY and CDR2 is FYNNEI in the germline V gene. The CDR3 DNA reads TGTGCCAGCAGCACCCCCGGATGGGCGAACTATGGCTACACCTTC. This gives the protein CASSTPGWANYGYTF.

The chain is built from TRBV9 and TRBJ2-2, with D perhaps matching TRBD1 (7 bases). Deletions cut 6 bases from V and 7 bases from J, with 10 bases between. The CDR3 is 12 residues long. From germline, CDR1 is SGDLS and CDR2 YYNGEE. CDR3 sequence: CASNRGGGELFF. DNA for the CDR3: TGTGCCAGCAACAGGGGAGGCGGGGAGCTGTTTTTT.

The rearrangement uses TRBV2 and TRBJ1-1; weak D call: TRBD1 (6 bases). The V and J ends lost 8 bases and 1 base respectively, with 14 bases between them. The CDR3 has 14 residues. In germline, CDR1 is SNHLY, CDR2 FYNNEI. CDR3: CASRNNRENTEAFF. In DNA, the CDR3 is TGTGCCAGCCGTAACAACAGGGAGAACACTGAAGCTTTCTTT. Complete variable domain (other parts from reference TRBV2 and TRBJ1-1): EPEVTQTPSHQVTQMGQEVILRCVPISNHLYFYWYRQILGQKVEFLVSFYNNEISEKSEIFDDQFSVERPDGSNFTLKIRSTKLEDSAMYFCASRNNRENTEAFFGQGTRLTVV.

The chain employs TRBV2 and TRBJ1-2; 7 bases align to TRBD1. The CDR3 consists of 14 residues. The junction had 6 bases not matched to a gene; V was cut back by 7 bases and J by 1 base. Germline values: CDR1 SNHLY, CDR2 FYNNEI. CDR3 protein: CASMGDSYNYGYTF. The CDR3 nucleotides are TGTGCCAGCATGGGGGACAGCTATAACTATGGCTACACCTTC.

The V and J genes are TRBV7-8 and TRBJ1-1; 7 positions match TRBD1. Germline V gene sequence: CDR1 SGHVS, CDR2 FQNEAQ. The length of the CDR3 is 15 residues. Trimming cost V 5 bases and J 2 bases; bases outside gene matches: 8. This CDR3 reads CASSTWTGGNTEAFF. The CDR3 coding sequence is TGTGCCAGCAGCACGTGGACAGGAGGAAACACTGAAGCTTTCTTT.

The chain has TRBV29-1 and TRBJ2-1; TRBD2 might be the D (5 bases). The germline gives CDR1 SQVTM, CDR2 ANQGSEA. This CDR3 has 14 residues. Between the trimmed V and J ends, which lost 2 bases and 5 bases, there was a span of 13 bases. CDR3 sequence (DNA): TGCAGCGTTGAAAGGGCGCTAGCAGACAATGAGCAGTTCTTC. It is translated as CSVERALADNEQFF.

The chain has TRBV6-5 and TRBJ1-5; 8 nucleotides line up with TRBD1. CDR1 and CDR2 from the germline V gene are MNHEY and SVGAGI. The V segment lost 5 bases and the J segment 2 bases; nucleotides outside the gene matches: 5. This CDR3 contains 15 residues. The CDR3 loop is CASSPDRAGNQPQHF. CDR3 DNA: TGTGCCAGCAGTCCGGACAGGGCCGGCAATCAGCCCCAGCATTTT.

The chain combines TRBV11-2 with TRBJ1-1; perhaps TRBD1 as D (6 bases). Trimming cost V 0 bases and J 4 bases, with 12 bases left between them. The germline V gene encodes CDR1 SGHAT and CDR2 FQNNGV. The CDR3 consists of 15 residues. CDR3 DNA sequence: TGTGCCAGCAGCTTAGATGAAATCAGGGGCACTGAAGCTTTCTTT. Translation: CASSLDEIRGTEAFF.